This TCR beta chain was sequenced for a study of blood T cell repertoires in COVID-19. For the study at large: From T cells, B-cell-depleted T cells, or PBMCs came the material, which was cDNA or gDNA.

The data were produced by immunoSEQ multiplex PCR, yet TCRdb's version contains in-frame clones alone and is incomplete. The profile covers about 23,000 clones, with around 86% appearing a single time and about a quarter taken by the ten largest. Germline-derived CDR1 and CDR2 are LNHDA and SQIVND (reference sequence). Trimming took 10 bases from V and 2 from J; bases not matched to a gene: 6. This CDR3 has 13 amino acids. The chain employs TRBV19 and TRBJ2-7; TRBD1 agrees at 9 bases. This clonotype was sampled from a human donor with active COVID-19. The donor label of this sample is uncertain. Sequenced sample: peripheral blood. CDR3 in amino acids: CATGTGTPYEQYF. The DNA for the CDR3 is TGTGCCACCGGGACAGGGACTCCCTACGAGCAGTACTTC. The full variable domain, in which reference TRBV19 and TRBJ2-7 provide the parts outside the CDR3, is DGGITQSPKYLFRKEGQNVTLSCEQNLNHDAMYWYRQDPGQGLRLIYYSQIVNDFQKGDIAEGYSVSREKKESFPLTVTSAQKNPTAFYLCATGTGTPYEQYFGPGTRLTVT.